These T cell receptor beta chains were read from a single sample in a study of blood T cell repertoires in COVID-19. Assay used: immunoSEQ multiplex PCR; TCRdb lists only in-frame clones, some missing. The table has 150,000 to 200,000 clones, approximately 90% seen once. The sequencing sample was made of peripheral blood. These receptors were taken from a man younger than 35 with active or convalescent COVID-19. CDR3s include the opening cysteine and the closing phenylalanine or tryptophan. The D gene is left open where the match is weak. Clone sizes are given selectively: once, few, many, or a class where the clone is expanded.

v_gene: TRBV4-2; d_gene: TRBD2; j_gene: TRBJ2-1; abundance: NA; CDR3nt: TGTGCCAGCAGCCACCAACTAGCGGGGGGCCGCAATGAGCAGTTCTTC; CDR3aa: CASSHQLAGGRNEQFF
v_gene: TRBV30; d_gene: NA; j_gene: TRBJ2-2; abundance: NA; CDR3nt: TGTGCCTGGAGGGGACTGCAGAACACCGGGGAGCTGTTTTTT; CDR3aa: CAWRGLQNTGELFF
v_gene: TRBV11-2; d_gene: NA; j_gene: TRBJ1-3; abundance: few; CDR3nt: TGTGCCAGCAGCTTAGATAGAGTTCCCGGAAACACCATATATTTT; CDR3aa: CASSLDRVPGNTIYF
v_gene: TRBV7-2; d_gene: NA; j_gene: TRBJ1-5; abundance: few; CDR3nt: TGTGCCAGCAGCTTAGTAATCCGAGCGAATCAGCCCCAGCATTTT; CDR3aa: CASSLVIRANQPQHF
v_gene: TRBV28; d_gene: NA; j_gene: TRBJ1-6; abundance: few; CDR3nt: TGTGCCAGCAGGAGCGGGATTAATTCACCCCTCCACTTT; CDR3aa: CASRSGINSPLHF
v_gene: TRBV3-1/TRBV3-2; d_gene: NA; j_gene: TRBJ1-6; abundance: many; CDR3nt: TGTGCCAGCAGCCACCCCGGAGATTCACCCCTCCACTTT; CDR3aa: CASSHPGDSPLHF
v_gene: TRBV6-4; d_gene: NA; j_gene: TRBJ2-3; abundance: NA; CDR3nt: TGTGCCAGCAAGGGCCACAGGGACACAGATACGCAGTATTTT; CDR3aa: CASKGHRDTDTQYF
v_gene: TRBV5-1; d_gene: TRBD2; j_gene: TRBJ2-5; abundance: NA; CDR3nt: TGCGCCAGCAGCGGGCTAGCGGGCCAAGAGACCCAGTACTTC; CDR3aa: CASSGLAGQETQYF
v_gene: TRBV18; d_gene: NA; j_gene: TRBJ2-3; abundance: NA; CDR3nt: TGTGCCAGCTCACCACCGAGTTTGGCAGATACGCAGTATTTT; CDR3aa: CASSPPSLADTQYF
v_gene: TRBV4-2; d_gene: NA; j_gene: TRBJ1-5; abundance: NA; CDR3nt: TGTGCCAGCAGCCAGGAGGGAGGGGCTGATCAGCCCCAGCATTTT; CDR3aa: CASSQEGGADQPQHF
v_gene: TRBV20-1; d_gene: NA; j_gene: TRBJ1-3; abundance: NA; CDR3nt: TGCAGTGCTAGTCAAGCCTCTGGAAACACCATATATTTT; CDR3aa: CSASQASGNTIYF
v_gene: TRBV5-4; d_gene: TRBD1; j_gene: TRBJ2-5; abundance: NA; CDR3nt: TGTGCCAGCAGCCGGAAAGACAGGGGGGAAACCCAGTACTTC; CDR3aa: CASSRKDRGETQYF
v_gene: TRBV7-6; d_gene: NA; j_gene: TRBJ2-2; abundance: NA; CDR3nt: TGTGCCAGCAGCCAAGCCGCCGCGGGCACCGGGGAGCTGTTTTTT; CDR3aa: CASSQAAAGTGELFF
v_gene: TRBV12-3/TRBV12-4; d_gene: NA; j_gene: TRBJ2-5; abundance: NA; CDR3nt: TGTGCCAGCAGCAGGTACCAAGAGACCCAGTACTTC; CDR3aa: CASSRYQETQYF
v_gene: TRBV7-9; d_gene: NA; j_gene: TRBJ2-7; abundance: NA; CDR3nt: TGTGCCAGCAGCTTTACCACTTCCTCCTACGAGCAGTACTTC; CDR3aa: CASSFTTSSYEQYF
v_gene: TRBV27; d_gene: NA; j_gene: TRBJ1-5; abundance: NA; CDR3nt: TGTGCCAGCAGTTCGGGAACACTCGGCAATCAGCCCCAGCATTTT; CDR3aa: CASSSGTLGNQPQHF
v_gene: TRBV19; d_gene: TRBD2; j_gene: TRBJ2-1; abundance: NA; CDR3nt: TGTGCCAGTAAAGCGACTAGCGGGGTTTACAATGAGCAGTTCTTC; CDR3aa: CASKATSGVYNEQFF
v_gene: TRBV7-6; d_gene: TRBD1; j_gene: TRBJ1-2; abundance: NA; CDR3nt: TGTGCCAGCAGCTTAGGACAAGGGACAGGGGATATAACTGGCTATGGCTACACCTTC; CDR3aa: CASSLGQGTGDITGYGYTF